This is a list of T cell receptor beta chains from one sample in a study of beta chain features in type 1 diabetes. Sequencing was performed with immunoSEQ multiplex PCR; in TCRdb, only in-frame clones are kept and a portion is missing. The sample contains 300,000 to 350,000 clones, 14% of which appear only once. The specimen was central memory CD4+ T cells from blood. The receptors shown here come from a man aged 25 to 40 in good health. Both conserved end residues are trimmed from each CDR3. The D gene is left open where the match is weak.

>13|TRBJ2-5|TRBD2|TRBV7-2
ASSGLVGRAETQY
>11|TRBJ2-3|.|TRBV7-2
ASSLVDRGSGY
>12|TRBJ1-5|.|TRBV7-2
ASSPGTKRQPQH
>9|TRBJ1-1|.|TRBV29-1
SAEGVTEAF
>13|TRBJ2-5|.|TRBV7-2
ASSLQGGRSETQY
>10|TRBJ2-5|TRBD2|TRBV7-9
ASSLEGGYLN
>12|TRBJ2-5|TRBD2|TRBV7-9
ASSSTTSTETQY
>12|TRBJ1-1|.|TRBV6-5
ASTVEYRNTEAF
>12|TRBJ1-5|.|TRBV7-2
ASSLVAGNQPQH
>13|TRBJ1-1|TRBD1|TRBV6-6
ASRGTGGVNTEAF
>12|TRBJ1-5|.|TRBV21-1
ASSKGTGDQPQH
>14|TRBJ1-4|.|TRBV5-1
ASSLHGITGDEKLF
>13|TRBJ2-1|.|TRBV4-3
ASSQEWGRRNEQF
>12|TRBJ2-3|TRBD2|TRBV30
AWSVGLAGDTQY
>13|TRBJ1-2|TRBD1|TRBV4-3
ASSQERTGNYGYT
>11|TRBJ2-4|TRBD2|TRBV7-9
ASSSRGGHIQY
>13|TRBJ2-3|.|TRBV6-4
ASSEDARFTDTQY
>12|TRBJ1-3|.|TRBV4-3
ASSQDHSGNTIY
>13|TRBJ1-2|.|TRBV7-2
ASSQVALRGRGYT
>14|TRBJ2-5|TRBD2|TRBV4-1
ASSQPTSGTQETQY
>12|TRBJ2-7|TRBD2|TRBV6-5
ASSLSGGLTKQY
>13|TRBJ1-4|TRBD1|TRBV4-3
ASSQVNRGDEKLF
>6|TRBJ1-1|.|TRBV6-6
ASSYPF
>11|TRBJ2-5|.|TRBV11-2
ASSLIQGETQY
>12|TRBJ1-1|TRBD1|TRBV7-2
ASSTTGGNTEAF
>15|TRBJ1-4|TRBD1|TRBV4-3
ASSQGLQGTADEKLF
>13|TRBJ2-2|.|TRBV7-3
ASSPSPEVTGELF
>9|TRBJ1-1|.|TRBV6-1
ASRRGPEAF
>12|TRBJ1-4|.|TRBV4-3
ASSLGLPNEKLF
>11|TRBJ2-3|.|TRBV30
AWSVTGTDTQY
>12|TRBJ1-2|.|TRBV4-1
ASSPGASNYGYT
>12|TRBJ2-3|.|TRBV29-1
SVLRFTSTDTQY
>9|TRBJ1-3|.|TRBV4-1
ASSQANTIY
>13|TRBJ2-3|.|TRBV25-1
ASSFSGSGTDTQY
>11|TRBJ1-1|.|TRBV30
AHHGGVGTEAF
>13|TRBJ2-3|.|TRBV11-2
ASSFYGRPTDTQY
>11|TRBJ1-2|.|TRBV11-2
ASSPAVGGGYT
>10|TRBJ1-2|.|TRBV7-2
ASSRPGYGYT
>10|TRBJ1-1|.|TRBV15
ATRHLNTEAF
>12|TRBJ2-2|TRBD1|TRBV2
ASKGQGSTGELF
>13|TRBJ1-5|.|TRBV28
ASKFGGGRLQPQH
>15|TRBJ2-6|TRBD1|TRBV2
ASSPGQGSSGANVLT
>12|TRBJ2-7|.|TRBV6-5
ASSSELLSYEQY
>13|TRBJ1-1|TRBD1|TRBV6-5
ASSYTGGYNTEAF
>14|TRBJ1-1|TRBD1|TRBV12-5
ASGLAQGDVNTEAF
>13|TRBJ1-1|TRBD1|TRBV28
ASSPQPWDRQGAF
>13|TRBJ1-2|.|TRBV19
ASSMGGTSIRGYT
>9|TRBJ2-4|.|TRBV20-1
SAEDSGKRA